The sequence of this T cell receptor beta chain was determined in a study of blood T cells in healthy people across ages (dated by TCRdb to between 2014 and 2017). For context, the study as a whole: In model experiments, template switching captured about one uniquely barcoded TCR beta cDNA molecule for every two T cells. The donors were split into four age groups: young (average around 15 years), middle-aged (39), aged (over 55) and long-lived (more than 80). Age-related changes in TCR beta repertoire diversity were measured in the study by deep sequencing normalized with unique cDNA molecular identifiers. To avoid experimental bias, donors of different ages were randomly spread across the sequencing lanes. Using the same blood draw, the study looked at two additional independent replicas of 1 million unique cDNA reads for two donors, one aged 18 to 30 and the other aged 80 or older.

From cysteine to phenylalanine, the CDR3 is 10 amino acids long. CDR3 DNA only is kept here, 30 bases in frame from base 1. Taken from the germline V gene, the CDR1 and CDR2 loops are SGDLS and YYNGEE. At the junction V is shortened by 3 bases and J by 7 bases, with 3 bases in between. This clonotype was observed a few times. The antigen it binds to is not known. Base qualities were left out, and no much larger clone turns up one base away. The library came from 5' RACE. Sequencing was performed on an Illumina HiSeq 2500. The second PCR ran for about 6 to 12 cycles and used a J-beta primer mix along with a sample-barcoded 5' primer. A unique molecular identifier was introduced onto each TCR beta cDNA molecule by a template-switch 5' adaptor carrying 12 random nucleotides. Each sample yielded at least 2.5 million CDR3-containing paired-end reads. All of the RNA was converted into first-strand cDNA using the Mint cDNA synthesis kit, with a TRBC-specific oligonucleotide serving as the primer. All cDNA was treated with uracil-DNA glycosylase and then went through a first 18-cycle PCR with the universal primers M1SS and BC2_uni_R. Turning to the authors' computational methods: Each sample was normalized by randomly selecting 1 million high-quality reads, each carrying a distinct molecular identifier. Instead of being binned into consensus sequences, reads that shared molecular identifiers were thrown out. MiTCR, set to a Q25 quality threshold and the strictest error-elimination algorithm, was used for CDR3 identification, clonotype clustering and error correction. A nonparametric unseen species model with Euler transformation was used to estimate lower-bound total TCR beta diversity. TCRdb cleaned the public reads at Q25 with fastp, built clones with MiXCR and kept in-frame beta chains. Every CDR3 protein is listed once, alongside the most common genes and DNA of its rows. Clone size and V and J calls follow TCRdb, not the original study. Within this sample are 800,000 to 950,000 distinct CDR3 sequences, with roughly 52% of them counted one time only. The ten largest clones represent 13% of the sample.

The approximately 41 donors, aged 6 to 90 years, were systemically healthy Caucasian individuals from Russia. Each donor gave about 9.7 milliliters of peripheral blood, drawn into EDTA-treated Vacutainer tubes. PBMCs were isolated by Ficoll-Paque density-gradient centrifugation, with at least 7 million obtained per sample. Total RNA, at least 5 micrograms per sample, was extracted from PBMCs with Trizol reagent. For every donor, flow cytometry on a PBMC aliquot measured the percentage of naive CD45RAhigh/CD27high T cells. The study at large found these results: Compared with the aged group, the long-lived group had more naive CD4+ T cells, fewer expanded clones and increased TCR diversity, suggesting age selection. There was a strong correlation between observed TCR beta diversity and the percentage of naive T cells measured by flow cytometry. Estimates of total diversity based on one million sequenced T cells were considered lower bounds and underestimates. Because profiling used bulk unsorted PBMCs, naive and antigen-experienced compartments could not be compared conclusively. As age increased, observed TCR beta diversity per million T cells dropped in a roughly linear way, and a significant reduction was already evident by age approximately 40. Because the CMV infection status of the donors was unknown, age-related changes in expanded clonotypes may potentially have been confounded.

The origin of this receptor is a man aged 25 to 45 in good health. The chain uses TRBV9 and TRBJ2-3; the D segment cannot be called with confidence. The sample comprised blood. The CDR3 amino acid sequence is: CASSAHTQYF. The DNA is TGTGCCAGCAGCGCACATACGCAGTATTTT. The CDR3 plus the reference TRBV9 and TRBJ2-3 genes for the other parts give the full variable domain: DSGVTQTPKHLITATGQRVTLRCSPRSGDLSVYWYQQSLDQGLQFLIQYYNGEERAKGNILERFSAQQFPDLHSELNLSSLELGDSALYFCASSAHTQYFGPGTRLTVL.